This T cell receptor (beta chain) was captured by sequencing in a study of blood T cell repertoires in COVID-19. At the level of the study: Specimens from acute and convalescent COVID-19 originated in the United States, Italy and Spain. PBMCs, B-cell-depleted T cells, or T cells provided the cDNA or gDNA that made up the material.

All enrollees were roughly 18 to 89 years old and from some 24 US areas. Two negative PCRs, clearance, or symptom resolution had been documented for recovered Cohort 3 donors. V lost 4 bases to trimming and J lost 3 bases, with 10 bases between them. In germline, CDR1 is SGHRS, CDR2 YFSETQ. There are 13 residues in the CDR3. Produced via immunoSEQ multiplex PCR; TCRdb's table is partial and in-frame only. The sample contains about 170,000 clones, around 89% of which appear only once. The sample consisted of PBMCs or T cells enriched from blood (not recorded which). The chain is built from TRBV5-1 and TRBJ1-1, with unresolved D. This TCR was sampled from a woman aged 18 to 35 who had recovered from COVID-19. The CDR3 here is CASSRLSDTEAFF. Written as DNA, the CDR3 is TGCGCCAGCAGCCGCCTCTCGGACACTGAAGCTTTCTTT.